A selection of T cell receptor beta chains follows, all from one sample in a study of blood T cell repertoires in COVID-19. Some clones are missing from TCRdb's copy, which holds only in-frame ones; the method was immunoSEQ multiplex PCR. The data show approximately 190,000 clones, with about nine tenths seen just once and over 4.5% held by the top ten. The source material was peripheral blood. The source of these receptors is a man of 80 years or more with acute or convalescent COVID-19. Each CDR3 is given with its conserved first and last residue. A D gene is named only where the DNA matches it firmly. A clone size is listed for some rows: how often the clone was seen (once, few, many), or a class if it is expanded.

d_call j_call clone_size v_call cdr3_aa cdr3_nt
TRBD2 TRBJ2-2 few TRBV2 CASITAGVGELFF TGTGCCAGCATCACCGCGGGGGTTGGGGAGCTGTTTTTT
TRBD1 TRBJ2-3 - TRBV29-1 CSVVRQGDTQYF TGCAGCGTCGTCAGACAGGGTGATACGCAGTATTTT
- TRBJ2-1 - TRBV2 CASSEVWGGEQFF TGTGCCAGCAGTGAAGTTTGGGGCGGTGAGCAGTTCTTC
TRBD1 TRBJ1-2 few TRBV6-6 CASRLGQGDNYGYTF TGTGCCAGCAGACTCGGACAGGGCGATAACTATGGCTACACCTTC
TRBD1 TRBJ2-5 - TRBV5-1 CASSFSQGSEETQYF TGCGCCAGCAGCTTTTCACAGGGGTCTGAAGAGACCCAGTACTTC
TRBD1 TRBJ2-5 - TRBV6-6 CASSRPTGGEETQYF TGTGCCAGCAGCCGCCCGACAGGGGGCGAAGAGACCCAGTACTTC
TRBD2 TRBJ2-1 - TRBV18 CASSPPLLAGVTEQFF TGTGCCAGCTCACCACCGCTACTAGCGGGAGTCACTGAGCAGTTCTTC
TRBD1 TRBJ1-2 - TRBV6-5 CASRSTGGYGYTF TGTGCCAGCAGATCCACAGGGGGCTATGGCTACACCTTC
- TRBJ2-7 - TRBV30 CAWSVKQASSYEQYF TGTGCCTGGAGTGTAAAACAGGCGAGCTCCTACGAGCAGTACTTC
- TRBJ1-2 - TRBV19 CASSMAGNYGYTF TGTGCCAGTAGTATGGCGGGAAACTATGGCTACACCTTC
- TRBJ2-5 - TRBV7-5 CVRSLKAGGRETQYF TGTGTCAGAAGCTTAAAAGCAGGGGGGAGGGAGACCCAGTACTTC
- TRBJ2-3 once TRBV4-3 CASSQDPPGARADTQYF TGCGCCAGCAGCCAAGATCCCCCAGGGGCGCGGGCAGATACGCAGTATTTT
TRBD1 TRBJ1-5 - TRBV2 CASSPQTGPNQPQHF TGTGCCAGCAGTCCTCAGACAGGGCCCAATCAGCCCCAGCATTTT
TRBD1 TRBJ1-6 - TRBV5-4 CASSSLQQGIYSPLHF TGTGCCAGCAGCTCACTTCAACAGGGGATTTATTCACCCCTCCACTTT
TRBD1 TRBJ1-1 few TRBV29-1 CSVEAPDREAVAFF TGCAGCGTTGAAGCCCCGGACAGGGAGGCTGTAGCTTTCTTT
TRBD2 TRBJ2-5 once TRBV10-3 CAISRAGGPGQETQYF TGTGCCATCAGCAGAGCGGGAGGGCCGGGTCAAGAGACCCAGTACTTC
TRBD1 TRBJ1-1 once TRBV27 CASTSRGQGYTEAFF TGTGCCAGCACCTCGAGGGGACAGGGGTACACTGAAGCTTTCTTT
- TRBJ2-2 - TRBV7-9 CASSQERYSNTGELFF TGTGCCAGCAGCCAAGAGCGGTACTCGAACACCGGGGAGCTGTTTTTT
- TRBJ1-2 - TRBV24-1 CATSVSPDNGYTF TGTGCCACCAGTGTTTCCCCGGACAACGGCTACACCTTC
TRBD2 TRBJ2-1 few TRBV7-2 CASTRFGGGEQFF TGTGCCAGCACTCGATTCGGGGGAGGGGAGCAGTTCTTC
TRBD1 TRBJ1-4 - TRBV30 CAWERKGTGNEKLFF TGTGCCTGGGAGAGAAAAGGGACAGGGAATGAAAAACTGTTTTTT
TRBD1 TRBJ2-3 few TRBV4-2 CASSQDSSGQNTDTQYF TGTGCCAGCAGCCAAGATTCATCGGGACAGAACACAGATACGCAGTATTTT
TRBD2 TRBJ2-3 - TRBV9 CASSGQGAIAGGPPDTQYF TGTGCCAGCAGCGGTCAGGGGGCTATAGCGGGAGGGCCGCCAGATACGCAGTATTTT
TRBD1 TRBJ2-2 - TRBV28 CASSGHWTGNTGELFF TGTGCCAGCAGTGGGCATTGGACAGGGAACACCGGGGAGCTGTTTTTT
TRBD2 TRBJ2-1 - TRBV27 CASSLSSGTSVHEQFF TGTGCCAGCAGTTTATCGTCAGGGACTAGCGTCCATGAGCAGTTCTTC
- TRBJ1-5 - TRBV28 CASSLSQYNQPQHF TGTGCCAGCAGTTTATCCCAGTACAATCAGCCCCAGCATTTT
TRBD2 TRBJ2-3 - TRBV5-5 CASSFTPGLPLDTQYF TGTGCCAGCAGCTTTACCCCGGGACTACCGTTAGATACGCAGTATTTT
- TRBJ2-5 - TRBV4-3 CASSQDGQWYETQYF TGCGCCAGCAGCCAAGATGGCCAGTGGTACGAGACCCAGTACTTC